The 22 T cell receptor beta chains below all came from one sample that was sequenced in a study of tumor-infiltrating lymphocytes in primary liver carcinoma. The authors made TCR beta cDNA from around 500 ng total RNA with a constant-region primer. A slightly modified ARM-PCR protocol with three nested multiplex PCR rounds produced these TCR beta libraries. A C-beta reverse primer and TRBV1-TRBV30 forward primers served in each of the first two PCR rounds, at 10 cycles apiece. From the multiplex PCR reads, TCRdb called clonotypes with MiXCR, one entry per CDR3 protein. Of 100,000 or so distinct CDR3 sequences in the sample, approximately 70% were seen once. Joint extraction of RNA and DNA used about 17-33 mg of bulk tissue that was unsorted. The material sequenced was liver tumor tissue from sampling region 2. Subset denoted: tumor region T2, inferior pole. These TCRs come from a woman aged 55 to 70 with primary liver carcinoma and hepatitis B virus infection.

Notes on this clonotype: One end of the junction fails to match germline, which may point to a read error. The rearrangement links TRBV11-2 to TRBJ2-1; D is perhaps TRBD2 (6 bases). This CDR3 is 16 amino acids long. In germline, CDR1 is SGHAT, CDR2 FQNNGV. CDR3 coding DNA: TGTGCCAGCAGCTTAGGGGGGGAGAGCTCATACAATGAGCGGTTCTTC. This translates into CASSLGGESSYNERFF.

This chain joins TRBV6-1 and TRBJ1-5, with D perhaps matching TRBD1 (5 bases). CDR3 length equals 18 residues. Germline CDR1 is MNHNS and CDR2 is SASEGT. V lost 2 bases, J lost 4 bases, and 21 bases lay in between. CDR3 nucleotides: TGTGCCAGCAGTGAATACCGTGGGGCAGGTGGTTGTAATCAGCCCCAGCATTTT. This translates into CASSEYRGAGGCNQPQHF.

About this clonotype itself: The junction departs from the called germline gene at one end, perhaps through a read error. The J gene is TRBJ2-7, the V gene TRBV6-1; a possible D gene is TRBD2 (5 bases). The CDR3 sequence is 15 residues long. Germline V gene data show CDR1 as MNHNS and CDR2 as SASEGT. As DNA, the CDR3 is TGTGCTAGCAGTTACTCTCGGAGTAGCGTCTACGAGAAGTACTTC. Translated: CASSYSRSSVYEKYF.

At least ten counts were recorded for this clonotype. The V and J genes are TRBV29-1 and TRBJ2-5; the match to TRBD2 covers 7 bases. The CDR3 has 13 amino acids. The V gene's germline CDR1 is SQVTM and CDR2 ANQGSEA. With V trimmed by 6 bases and J by 2 bases, 6 bases remained unmatched. DNA of the CDR3: TGCAGCGTGCCGGGACTACCGCAAGAGACCCAGTACTTC. Translated, it gives CSVPGLPQETQYF.

Concerning this clonotype: Without the conserved terminal phenylalanine or tryptophan, this CDR3 likely stems from a read error. The DNA is omitted, as the CDR3 cannot be located on it reliably, and the CDR3 follows TCRdb's listing. The chain has TRBV11-2 and TRBJ2-3. Germline CDR1 and CDR2: SGHAT and FQNNGV. The CDR3 region is 14 residues in length, termini included. The CDR3 sequence is CATSLSASTDTLYY.

This clonotype was recorded many times. The chain is built from TRBV29-1 and TRBJ2-7; 7 bases fit TRBD2. Germline assignment: CDR1 SQVTM and CDR2 ANQGSEA. The CDR3 totals 13 residues. V lost 7 bases to trimming and J lost 6 bases; unmatched junction nucleotides: 12. The CDR3 sequence is CSALWTSKSEQYF. CDR3 DNA: TGCAGCGCCCTATGGACTAGTAAAAGCGAGCAGTACTTC.

This clonotype was counted at least ten times. The chain has TRBV24-1 and TRBJ1-1; D not certain. Looked up from germline, CDR1 is KGHDR and CDR2 is SFDVKD. The CDR3 sequence is 13 residues long. Trimming stripped 1 base from V and 6 bases from J, with 8 bases between. The CDR3 nucleotides are TGTGCCACCAGTGATTTTGTAGGGTCTGAAGCTTTCTTT. As protein: CATSDFVGSEAFF.

The chain joins TRBV7-9 to TRBJ2-2, with D perhaps being TRBD1 or TRBD2 (5 bases each). Germline V gene data show CDR1 as SEHNR and CDR2 as FQNEAQ (reference sequence). V was pared by 7 bases and J by 0 bases, with 15 bases between. This CDR3 comprises 16 residues. This CDR3 reads CASTPGPSTNTGELFF. The CDR3 coding sequence is TGTGCCAGCACACCGGGACCGAGTACGAACACCGGGGAGCTGTTTTTT.

Comment on this clonotype: Without the conserved terminal phenylalanine or tryptophan, this CDR3 likely stems from a read error. No DNA is shown, since the ends of the CDR3 on it are uncertain; the CDR3 is the one TCRdb lists. The V call is TRBV10-2, the J call TRBJ2-2. The CDR3 sequence runs 13 residues, both termini included. Germline assignment: CDR1 WSHSY and CDR2 SAAADI. CDR3 sequence reads: CASSDRTTGELFL.

On this clonotype itself: Likely a read error: the CDR3 ends without its conserved phenylalanine or tryptophan. The rearrangement uses TRBV4-2 and TRBJ2-1; TRBD1 matches 11 bases. Germline loops: CDR1 LGHNA, CDR2 YNFKEQ. The trim removed 8 bases at V and 7 bases at J, leaving 10 bases unmatched. This CDR3 spans 15 amino acids. CDR3 sequence reads: CASGQGAQGMNEQFS. CDR3 nucleotide sequence: TGTGCCAGCGGACAGGGGGCGCAGGGGATGAATGAGCAGTTCTCC.

As concerns this clonotype: Given a much more abundant clone one base away, this may be a read error. The chain employs TRBV5-1 and TRBJ2-2; 7 bases agree with TRBD1. Germline V lookup: CDR1 SGHRS, CDR2 YFSETQ. CDR3 length: 16 amino acids. Here the CDR3 reads CASSAPGQSNTGELLF. CDR3 nucleotides: TGCGCCAGCAGCGCCCCGGGACAGTCGAACACCGGGGAGCTGCTTTTT.

Of note for this clonotype: A much larger clone sits a single nucleotide away, making a read error possible. The chain employs TRBV28 and TRBJ2-7, with 10 bases lining up with TRBD2. The CDR3 contains 15 residues. Germline CDR1 MDHEN, CDR2 SYDVKM. CDR3 DNA: TGTGTCAGCAGTTCTAGCGGGAGCTCGGTTTACGAGCAGTACTTC. As protein: CVSSSSGSSVYEQYF.

On this clonotype itself: Since no conserved phenylalanine or tryptophan closes the CDR3, a read error is the likely cause. No DNA is shown, since the ends of the CDR3 on it are uncertain; the CDR3 is the one TCRdb lists. V gene TRBV6-1 combines with J gene TRBJ2-5; the D call in the table, TRBD2, was not verified against the DNA. Inclusive of both ends, the CDR3 amounts to 13 amino acids. Germline V gene lookup returns CDR1 MNHNS and CDR2 SASEGT. CDR3 sequence: CATLAHHQETRYL.

This clonotype was detected a few times. V and J are TRBV5-1 and TRBJ1-4; a possible D gene is TRBD1 (5 bases). V lost 1 base, J lost 12 bases, and 22 bases lay in between. The CDR3 is made up of 16 amino acids. The germline V gene encodes CDR1 SGHRS and CDR2 YFSETQ. The CDR3 coding sequence is TGCGCCAGCAGCTTGACCCCTCGGGACCCAGGTGGGGAACTGTTTTTT. This translates into CASSLTPRDPGGELFF.

A note on this clonotype: In this CDR3 the conserved last residue, phenylalanine or tryptophan, is missing, so a read error is likely. Because the CDR3's place on the DNA is in doubt, the DNA is left out and the CDR3 is given as listed by TCRdb. The V and J genes are TRBV14 and TRBJ2-1; TRBD2, the table's D call, lacks a check against the DNA. Germline loops: CDR1 SGHDN, CDR2 FVKESK. Counting both end residues, the CDR3 totals 15 amino acids. CDR3 protein: CASSQAISGLNEQLL.

V and J are TRBV7-9 and TRBJ2-3; the match to TRBD2 covers 14 bases. The CDR3 is 17 residues long. J lost 0 bases, V lost 5 bases, and 4 bases had no gene match. Germline V gene data show CDR1 as SEHNR and CDR2 as FQNEAQ (reference sequence). CDR3 sequence (DNA): TGTGCCAGCAGCGGGACTAGCGGGGGTACTAGCACAGATACGCAGTATTTT. Protein: CASSGTSGGTSTDTQYF. The variable domain in full, with the rest retrieved from reference TRBV7-9 and TRBJ2-3, is DTGVSQNPRHKITKRGQNVTFRCDPISEHNRLYWYRQTLGQGPEFLTYFQNEAQLEKSRLLSDRFSAERPKGSFSTLEIQRTEQGDSAMYLCASSGTSGGTSTDTQYFGPGTRLTVL.

V gene TRBV28 combines with J gene TRBJ1-2; D call uncertain. The CDR3 sequence is 14 residues long. Looked up from germline, CDR1 is MDHEN and CDR2 is SYDVKM. V lost 10 bases to trimming and J lost 2 bases, with 17 bases between them. CDR3 sequence reads: CAIGLLNKNYGYTF. DNA of the CDR3: TGTGCCATCGGTTTACTCAACAAGAACTATGGCTACACCTTC.

The chain carries TRBV11-3 and TRBJ2-1; D unresolved. V lost 9 bases to trimming and J lost 7 bases, with 10 bases between them. The germline V gene encodes CDR1 SGHNT and CDR2 YENEEA. The CDR3 totals 11 residues. CDR3 DNA sequence: TGTGCCAGTAGCCCCCCAAATGAGCAGTTCTTC. It encodes CASSPPNEQFF. Looking up the rest from reference TRBV11-3 and TRBJ2-1 gives the full variable domain: EAGVVQSPRYKIIEKKQPVAFWCNPISGHNTLYWYLQNLGQGPELLIRYENEEAVDDSQLPKDRFSAERLKGVDSTLKIQPAELGDSAVYLCASSPPNEQFFGPGTRLTVL.

Of note for this clonotype: No conserved phenylalanine or tryptophan ends this CDR3, so it is likely a read error. The J gene is TRBJ1-1, the V gene TRBV5-4; D is uncertain. The CDR3 runs to 13 residues. CDR1 and CDR2 (germline): SGHNT, YYREEE (reference sequence). Trimming shortened V by 4 bases and J by 6 bases, and 13 bases separated the two germline ends. The CDR3 protein is CASSPRTEAEAFS. DNA for the CDR3: TGTGCCAGCAGCCCCCGAACAGAAGCTGAAGCTTTCTCT.

On this clonotype itself: Since no conserved phenylalanine or tryptophan closes the CDR3, a read error is the likely cause. The CDR3 nucleotides read TGCGCCAGCAGCCTCGGACTAGCGGGAGGAGATACACAGTATTTA. Protein sequence: CASSLGLAGGDTQYL. The rearrangement uses TRBV4-1 and TRBJ2-3, with TRBD2 matching over 14 bases. CDR1 is MGHRA and CDR2 is YSYEKL in the germline V gene. The CDR3 runs 15 residues.

As to this clonotype: An end of the junction does not agree with germline; a read error may underlie this. J is TRBJ2-1 and V is TRBV5-1, with 15 bases lining up with TRBD2. The CDR3 is 19 amino acids. CDR1 and CDR2 from the germline V gene are SGHRS and YFSETQ. This chain's CDR3 is CTSSWGTSGRWRGNNEQFF. For the CDR3, the DNA is TGCACCAGCAGCTGGGGGACTAGCGGGAGGTGGAGGGGTAACAATGAGCAGTTCTTC.

The chain links TRBV6-6 to TRBJ2-7; 7 nucleotides agree with TRBD1. The germline gives CDR1 MNHNY, CDR2 SVGAGI (reference sequence). The CDR3 loop spans 15 amino acids. The V segment lost 5 bases and the J segment 4 bases; nucleotides outside the gene matches: 11. The CDR3 sequence: CASSQGGSNGYEQYF. In DNA, the CDR3 is TGTGCCAGCAGTCAAGGGGGCTCGAATGGATACGAGCAGTACTTC.